The 15 T cell receptor beta chains below come from one sample, sequenced in a study of blood T cell repertoires in COVID-19. Repertoires were generated with immunoSEQ multiplex PCR, while TCRdb's copy carries only in-frame clones and drops some. The data hold about 260,000 clones, with roughly 85% observed a single time. Sequencing was carried out using peripheral blood. Source of these receptors: a man in his fifties or sixties who had recovered from COVID-19.

The V gene is TRBV5-4, the J gene TRBJ1-4; D might be TRBD1 (5 bases). The CDR3 contains 16 residues. Germline assignment: CDR1 SGHNT and CDR2 YYREEE (reference sequence). Trimming left V 2 bases short and J 5 bases short, with 16 bases between. The CDR3 spells CASSFAGRAQNEKLFF. CDR3 nucleotide sequence: TGTGCCAGCAGCTTTGCGGGACGGGCGCAGAATGAAAAACTGTTTTTT.

The chain couples TRBV9 to TRBJ2-1, with 7 bases matching TRBD2. The J segment lost 6 bases and the V segment lost 2 bases, leaving 11 bases of the junction unmatched. The CDR3 consists of 16 residues. Germline CDR1 is SGDLS and CDR2 is YYNGEE. DNA of the CDR3: TGTGCCAGCAGCGTCTGGTCTTGGGGAGGGCGCAATGAGCAGTTCTTC. The encoded protein is CASSVWSWGGRNEQFF.

V usage is TRBV5-5 and J usage is TRBJ2-3, with 8 bases lining up with TRBD2. Per germline, CDR1 SGHKS and CDR2 YYEKEE (reference sequence). The CDR3 extends over 16 amino acids. V trimming: 4 bases; J trimming: 3 bases; junction bases outside the gene matches: 10. In nucleotides, the CDR3 is TGTGCCAGCAGCCCTCAACCGGGACTAGGAACAGATACGCAGTATTTT. This translates into CASSPQPGLGTDTQYF.

In its sample, this clone was seen a few times. This chain links TRBV27 with TRBJ2-2; D is uncertain. The V gene's germline CDR1 is MNHEY and CDR2 SMNVEV (reference sequence). V was clipped by 8 bases and J by 6 bases, with 10 bases between them. This CDR3 spans 12 amino acids. CDR3 residues: CASARSPGELFF. In DNA form, the CDR3 reads TGTGCCAGCGCGAGAAGCCCCGGGGAGCTGTTTTTT.

This chain connects TRBV7-8 to TRBJ1-2, with D unresolved. Trimming removed 3 bases from V and 2 bases from J, with 10 bases in between. This CDR3 has 14 amino acids. Germline CDR1 is SGHVS and CDR2 is FQNEAQ. CDR3 residues: CASSFAEANYGYTF. The CDR3, as DNA: TGTGCCAGCAGCTTCGCCGAGGCCAACTATGGCTACACCTTC.

V and J are TRBV6-4 and TRBJ2-2, with 7 bases aligning to TRBD1. The junction had 0 bases not matched to a gene; V was cut back by 8 bases and J by 3 bases. CDR3 length: 12 residues. Germline CDR1 reads MRHNA; CDR2 reads SNTAGT. The CDR3 region has the DNA TGTGCCAGCGGGACAGACACCGGGGAGCTGTTTTTT. Amino acid sequence: CASGTDTGELFF.

This clone has ten or more counts. The chain uses TRBV5-1 and TRBJ2-1; the match to TRBD2 covers 7 bases. This CDR3 spans 14 amino acids. Germline loops: CDR1 SGHRS, CDR2 YFSETQ. Trimming at V came to 3 bases and at J to 6 bases, leaving 6 bases not matched to a gene. Written as DNA, the CDR3 is TGCGCCAGCAGCTCCAGCGGGGTGGGCAATGAGCAGTTCTTC. This sequence encodes CASSSSGVGNEQFF. The full variable domain, with the rest looked up from reference TRBV5-1 and TRBJ2-1, is KAGVTQTPRYLIKTRGQQVTLSCSPISGHRSVSWYQQTPGQGLQFLFEYFSETQRNKGNFPGRFSGRQFSNSRSEMNVSTLELGDSALYLCASSSSGVGNEQFFGPGTRLTVL.

This rearrangement joins TRBV7-9 to TRBJ2-5, with D perhaps TRBD2 (6 bases). Trimming shortened V by 1 base and J by 8 bases, and 14 bases separated the two germline ends. This CDR3 is built from 14 residues. From germline, CDR1 is SEHNR and CDR2 FQNEAQ (reference sequence). The CDR3 protein is CASSLGSEGFTQYF. The CDR3 region has the DNA TGTGCCAGCAGCTTAGGGTCGGAGGGGTTCACCCAGTACTTC.

This clone was observed once. The chain carries TRBV5-1 and TRBJ2-3; D might be TRBD1 (6 bases). Trimming left V 4 bases short and J 0 bases short, with 15 bases between. The CDR3 is 16 amino acids. Germline V lookup: CDR1 SGHRS, CDR2 YFSETQ. The CDR3 loop reads CASSGLGAVSTDTQYF. The CDR3, as DNA: TGCGCCAGCAGCGGCCTGGGGGCAGTAAGCACAGATACGCAGTATTTT. Supplemented by reference TRBV5-1 and TRBJ2-3, the full variable domain reads KAGVTQTPRYLIKTRGQQVTLSCSPISGHRSVSWYQQTPGQGLQFLFEYFSETQRNKGNFPGRFSGRQFSNSRSEMNVSTLELGDSALYLCASSGLGAVSTDTQYFGPGTRLTVL.

V usage is TRBV18 and J usage is TRBJ1-2; 7 bases align to TRBD1. CDR1 KGHSH and CDR2 LQKENI come from the germline V gene. Unmatched junction bases numbered 2, after V lost 3 bases and J lost 4 bases. This CDR3 is built from 13 residues. CDR3 sequence (DNA): TGTGCCAGCTCACCGAACAGGGGCTATGGCTACACCTTC. This gives the protein CASSPNRGYGYTF.

About this clone: At one end the junction does not follow the germline gene, possibly because of a read error. The CDR3 sequence: CASNLAGGVTRQYF. The CDR3 DNA is TGTGCCAGCAACTTAGCGGGAGGCGTAACTCGGCAGTACTTC. The chain combines TRBV7-9 with TRBJ2-7; TRBD2 matches 10 bases. The CDR3 has 14 amino acids. The germline gives CDR1 SEHNR, CDR2 FQNEAQ (reference sequence).

The chain is built from TRBV6-5 and TRBJ1-2; D is unresolved. The CDR3 consists of 14 residues. Per the germline V gene, CDR1 is MNHEY and CDR2 is SVGAGI. V was cut by 6 bases and J by 2 bases, with 13 bases left in between. The CDR3 protein is CASRLSHTNYGYTF. Here the CDR3 DNA reads TGTGCCAGCAGACTATCCCACACCAACTATGGCTACACCTTC.

The V call is TRBV4-1, the J call TRBJ1-2; D remains ambiguous. Looked up from germline, CDR1 is MGHRA and CDR2 is YSYEKL. V was trimmed by 3 bases and J by 3 bases, leaving 8 bases between them. The CDR3 loop spans 13 amino acids. DNA for the CDR3: TGCGCCAGCAGCCAGCCGGGGTACTATGGCTACACCTTC. Its protein is CASSQPGYYGYTF.

This clone has only one observation. The chain carries TRBV6-5 and TRBJ1-1; possibly TRBD1 for D (5 bases). V was pared by 7 bases and J by 10 bases, with 16 bases between. The CDR3 is 12 residues long. Germline V gives CDR1 MNHEY, CDR2 SVGAGI. CDR3 in DNA: TGTGCCAGCAACATCAGGGAAATCGGAGCTTTCTTT. It yields the protein CASNIREIGAFF.

This sequence joins TRBV28 and TRBJ1-4; maybe TRBD1 (6 bases). CDR3 length: 15 residues. V lost 1 base and J 5 bases, leaving 11 bases between the germline ends. Looked up from germline, CDR1 is MDHEN and CDR2 is SYDVKM. The CDR3 DNA reads as TGTGCCAGCAGTTTATTTTGGCAGGGGAATGAAAAACTGTTTTTT. Translated: CASSLFWQGNEKLFF.